The T cell receptor (beta chain) described here comes from a study of identical twins. In this sample, this clonotype turned up many times. TCRdb re-called the 5' RACE reads through MiXCR, storing one row per CDR3 protein. The sample has approximately 220,000 distinct CDR3 sequences, 6% to 9% seen once. CDR1 and CDR2 from the germline V gene are DFQATT and SNEGSKA (reference sequence). V was cut by 3 bases and J by 4 bases, with 15 bases left in between. The CDR3 consists of 14 residues. These data were likewise used in another study, on yellow fever vaccine responses in identical twins.

The sample comprised memory (CD45RO+) T cells sorted from blood. The gene calls are TRBV20-1 and TRBJ2-5; either TRBD1 or TRBD2 may fit D (5 bases each). This TCR was sampled from a woman aged 18-35 years in good health. CDR3 in DNA: TGCAGTGCTAGGGGGGATAATCCCTCAGAGACCCAGTACTTC. This sequence encodes CSARGDNPSETQYF.